This TCR beta chain was profiled in a study of blood T cell repertoires in COVID-19. This clone was seen just once. Participants' own reports of clinical history determined their cohort assignment. Losses at the gene ends were 3 bases for V and 10 bases for J; bases not matched to a gene: 3. The CDR3 length is 13 residues. Germline V gene sequence: CDR1 WSHSY, CDR2 SAAADI. Repertoires were generated with immunoSEQ multiplex PCR, while TCRdb's copy carries only in-frame clones and drops some. This sample has about 220,000 clones, with over 75% found just once. This chain connects TRBV10-2 to TRBJ1-6, with TRBD1 matching 7 bases. The sample comprised PBMCs or T cells enriched from blood (not recorded which). This TCR derives from a woman aged 18-35 years in a cohort exposed to, infected with or recovered from COVID-19 (not recorded which). The CDR3 DNA reads TGCGCCAGCAGTGAAGGGGGCGGGTCACCCCTCCACTTT. This gives the protein CASSEGGGSPLHF.